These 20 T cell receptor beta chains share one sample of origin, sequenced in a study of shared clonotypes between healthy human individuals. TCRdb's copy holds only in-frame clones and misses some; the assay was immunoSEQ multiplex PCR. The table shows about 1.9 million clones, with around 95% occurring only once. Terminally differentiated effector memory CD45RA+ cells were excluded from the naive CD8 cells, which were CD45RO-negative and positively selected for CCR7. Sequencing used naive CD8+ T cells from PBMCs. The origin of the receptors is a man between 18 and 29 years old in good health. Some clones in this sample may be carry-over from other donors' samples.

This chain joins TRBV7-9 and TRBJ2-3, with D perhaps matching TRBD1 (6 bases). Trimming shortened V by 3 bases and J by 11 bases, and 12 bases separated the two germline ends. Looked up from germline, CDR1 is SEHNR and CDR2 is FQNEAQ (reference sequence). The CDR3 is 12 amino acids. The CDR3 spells CASSFRTEGQYF. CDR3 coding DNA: TGTGCCAGCAGCTTCAGGACAGAGGGGCAGTATTTT.

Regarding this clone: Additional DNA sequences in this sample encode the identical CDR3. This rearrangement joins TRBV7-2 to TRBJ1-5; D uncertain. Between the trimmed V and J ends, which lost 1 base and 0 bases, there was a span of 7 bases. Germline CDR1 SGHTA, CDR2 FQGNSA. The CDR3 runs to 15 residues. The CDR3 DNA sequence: TGTGCCAGCAGCTTAGTCCGGGGTAGCAATCAGCCCCAGCATTTT. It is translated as CASSLVRGSNQPQHF.

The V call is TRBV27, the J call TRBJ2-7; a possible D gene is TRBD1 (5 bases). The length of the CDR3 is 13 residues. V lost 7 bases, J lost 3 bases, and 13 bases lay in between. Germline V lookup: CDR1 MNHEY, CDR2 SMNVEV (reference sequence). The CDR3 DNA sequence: TGTGCCAGCATTGGGGCCAGCCACTACGAGCAGTACTTC. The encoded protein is CASIGASHYEQYF.

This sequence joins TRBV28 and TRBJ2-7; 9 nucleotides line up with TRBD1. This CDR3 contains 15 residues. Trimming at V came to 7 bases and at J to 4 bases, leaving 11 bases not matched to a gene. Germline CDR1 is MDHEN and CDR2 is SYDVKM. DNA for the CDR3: TGTGCCAGCACCCCACCCGGGACAGGGAGGTACGAGCAGTACTTC. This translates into CASTPPGTGRYEQYF.

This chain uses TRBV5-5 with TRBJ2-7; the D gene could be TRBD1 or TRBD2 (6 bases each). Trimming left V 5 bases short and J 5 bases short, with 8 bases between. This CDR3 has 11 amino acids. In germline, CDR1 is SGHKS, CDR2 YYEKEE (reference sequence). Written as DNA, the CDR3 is TGTGCCAGCAGGGAGGGGGACGAGCAGTACTTC. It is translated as CASREGDEQYF. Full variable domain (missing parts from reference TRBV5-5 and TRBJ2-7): DAGVTQSPTHLIKTRGQQVTLRCSPISGHKSVSWYQQVLGQGPQFIFQYYEKEERGRGNFPDRFSARQFPNYSSELNVNALLLGDSALYLCASREGDEQYFGPGTRLTVT.

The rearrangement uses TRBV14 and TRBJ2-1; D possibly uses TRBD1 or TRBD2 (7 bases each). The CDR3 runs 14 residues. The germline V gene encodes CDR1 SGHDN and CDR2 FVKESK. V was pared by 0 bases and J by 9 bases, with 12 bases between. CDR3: CASSQDAGGGEQFF. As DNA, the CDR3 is TGTGCCAGCAGCCAAGATGCAGGGGGGGGTGAGCAGTTCTTC.

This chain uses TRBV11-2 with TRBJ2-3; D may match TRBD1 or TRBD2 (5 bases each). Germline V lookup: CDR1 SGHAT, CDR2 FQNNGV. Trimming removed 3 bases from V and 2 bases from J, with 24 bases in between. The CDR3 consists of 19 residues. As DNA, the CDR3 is TGTGCCAGCAGCTTGGGGGTTGAGTTTCACTATCAATCCACAGATACGCAGTATTTT. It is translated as CASSLGVEFHYQSTDTQYF.

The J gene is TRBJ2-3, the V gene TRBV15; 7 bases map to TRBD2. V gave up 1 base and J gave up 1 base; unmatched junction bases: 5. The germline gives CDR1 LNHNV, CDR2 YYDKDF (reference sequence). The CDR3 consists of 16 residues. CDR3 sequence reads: CATSRGLAERTDTQYF. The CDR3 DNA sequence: TGTGCCACCAGCAGAGGGCTAGCGGAGCGCACAGATACGCAGTATTTT.

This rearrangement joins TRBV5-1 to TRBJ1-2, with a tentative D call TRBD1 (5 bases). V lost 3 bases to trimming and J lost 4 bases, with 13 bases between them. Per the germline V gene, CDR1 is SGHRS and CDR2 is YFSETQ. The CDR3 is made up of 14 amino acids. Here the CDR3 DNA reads TGCGCCAGCAGCTCAGGGAGGGAAATCTATGGCTACACCTTC. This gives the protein CASSSGREIYGYTF.

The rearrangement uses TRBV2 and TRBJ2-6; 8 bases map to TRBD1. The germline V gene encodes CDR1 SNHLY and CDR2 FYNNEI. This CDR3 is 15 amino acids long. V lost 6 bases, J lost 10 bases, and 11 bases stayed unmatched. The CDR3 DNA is TGTGCCAGCAGGACTCTGGGACAGGCTGCTAACGTCCTGACTTTC. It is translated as CASRTLGQAANVLTF.

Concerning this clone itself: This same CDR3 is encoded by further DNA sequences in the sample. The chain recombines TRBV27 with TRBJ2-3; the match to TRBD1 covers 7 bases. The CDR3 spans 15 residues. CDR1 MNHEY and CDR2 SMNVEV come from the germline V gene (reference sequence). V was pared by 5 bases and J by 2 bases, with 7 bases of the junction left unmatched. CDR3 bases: TGTGCCAGCAGTCCTGGGACAGCATCCACAGATACGCAGTATTTT. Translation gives CASSPGTASTDTQYF.

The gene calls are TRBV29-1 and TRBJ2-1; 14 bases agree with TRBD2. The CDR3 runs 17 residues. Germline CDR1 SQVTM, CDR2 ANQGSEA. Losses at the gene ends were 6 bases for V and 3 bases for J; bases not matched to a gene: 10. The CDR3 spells CSVPGLAGAYFYNEQFF. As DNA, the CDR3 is TGCAGCGTGCCGGGACTAGCGGGAGCCTATTTCTACAATGAGCAGTTCTTC.

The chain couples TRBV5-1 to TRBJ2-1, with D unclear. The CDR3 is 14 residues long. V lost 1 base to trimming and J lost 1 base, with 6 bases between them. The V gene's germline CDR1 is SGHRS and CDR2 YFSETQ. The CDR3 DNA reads TGCGCCAGCAGCTTGATCGGATCCTACAATGAGCAGTTCTTC. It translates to CASSLIGSYNEQFF.

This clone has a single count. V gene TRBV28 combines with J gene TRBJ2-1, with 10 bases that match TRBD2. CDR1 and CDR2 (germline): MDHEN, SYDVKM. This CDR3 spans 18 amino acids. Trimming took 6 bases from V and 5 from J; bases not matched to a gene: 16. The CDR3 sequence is CASSTLWRGLAGDNEQFF. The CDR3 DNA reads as TGTGCCAGCAGCACACTCTGGAGGGGCCTAGCGGGGGACAATGAGCAGTTCTTC.

Here the CDR3 reads CASSLEIGLGTPYEQYF. The DNA for the CDR3 is TGTGCCAGCAGCTTAGAAATCGGACTGGGGACCCCCTACGAGCAGTACTTC. The rearrangement joins TRBV7-2 to TRBJ2-7; perhaps D is TRBD1 or TRBD2 (5 bases each). The CDR3 consists of 17 residues. Germline-derived CDR1 and CDR2 are SGHTA and FQGNSA. Trimming cost V 1 base and J 2 bases, with 18 bases left between them.

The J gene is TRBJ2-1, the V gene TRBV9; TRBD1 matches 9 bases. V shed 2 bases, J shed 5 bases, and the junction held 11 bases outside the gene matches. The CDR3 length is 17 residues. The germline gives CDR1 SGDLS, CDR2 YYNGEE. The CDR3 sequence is CASSVKPGQGRNNEQFF. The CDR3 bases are TGTGCCAGCAGCGTGAAGCCGGGACAGGGCAGGAACAATGAGCAGTTCTTC.

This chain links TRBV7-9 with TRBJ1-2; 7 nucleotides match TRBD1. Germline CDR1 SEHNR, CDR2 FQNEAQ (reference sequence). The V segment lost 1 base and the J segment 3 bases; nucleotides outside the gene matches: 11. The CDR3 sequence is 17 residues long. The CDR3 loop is CASSLGGDSLKDYGYTF. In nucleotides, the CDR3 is TGTGCCAGCAGCTTAGGGGGGGACAGTTTAAAGGACTATGGCTACACCTTC.

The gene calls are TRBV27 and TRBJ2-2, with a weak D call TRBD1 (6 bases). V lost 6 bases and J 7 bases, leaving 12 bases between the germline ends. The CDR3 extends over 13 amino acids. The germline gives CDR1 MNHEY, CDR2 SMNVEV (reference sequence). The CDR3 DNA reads TGTGCCAGCAGCCGCAGGGGAATCGGGGAGCTGTTTTTT. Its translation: CASSRRGIGELFF.

CDR3 in amino acids: CSVFFLGGPATGELFF. DNA for the CDR3: TGCAGCGTTTTCTTTTTGGGAGGGCCGGCCACCGGGGAGCTGTTTTTT. The chain employs TRBV29-1 and TRBJ2-2, with 7 bases identical to TRBD2. V shed 5 bases, J shed 4 bases, and the junction held 13 bases outside the gene matches. Germline values: CDR1 SQVTM, CDR2 ANQGSEA. The CDR3 runs to 16 residues.

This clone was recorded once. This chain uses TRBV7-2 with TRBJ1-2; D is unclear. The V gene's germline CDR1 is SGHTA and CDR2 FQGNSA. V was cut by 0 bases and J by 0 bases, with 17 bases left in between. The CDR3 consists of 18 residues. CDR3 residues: CASSLAPGPHLANYGYTF. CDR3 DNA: TGTGCCAGCAGCTTAGCACCGGGTCCCCACTTAGCTAACTATGGCTACACCTTC.